The clone carrying this T cell receptor beta chain came up many times. The antigen remains undetermined. Excluded were patients with other autoimmune diseases, uncontrolled infections, pregnancy or lactation. These data come from a study of Graves' ophthalmopathy and Graves' hyperthyroidism. Looking at the study overall: Hyperthyroidism is called stable when no ophthalmopathy develops within 18 months of follow-up. General study findings and limits: Ophthalmopathy was separated from stable hyperthyroidism by a 13-signature model with 87.88% sensitivity and 81.08% specificity. Blood also harbored most expanded thyroid clonotypes above 0.001 frequency.

Per the germline V gene, CDR1 is SQVTM and CDR2 is ANQGSEA. V gave up 6 bases and J gave up 6 bases; unmatched junction bases: 9. The CDR3 covers 15 residues. TCR beta CDR3 regions were amplified from RNA transcripts. Amplification began with first-round RT-PCR using HTBI primers, then second-round multiplex PCR was performed. TCRdb itself ran the multiplex PCR reads through MiXCR, one entry per CDR3 protein. Altogether about 550,000 distinct CDR3 sequences are present, under 45% being singletons, with the ten largest covering roughly 4.5%. V gene TRBV29-1 combines with J gene TRBJ2-2, with TRBD2 matching 11 bases. Sequenced sample: peripheral blood or thyroid tissue (not recorded which). The clonotype comes from an adult man with Graves' hyperthyroidism. The CDR3 nucleotides read TGCAGCGTACTAGCGGGAGACGTACGTTCCGGGGAGCTGTTTTTT. Encoded protein: CSVLAGDVRSGELFF.